These T cell receptor beta chains were read from a single sample in a study of blood T cell repertoires in COVID-19. This table comes from immunoSEQ multiplex PCR, and its TCRdb copy is limited to in-frame clones, with some not included. Here the sample spans around 250,000 clones, approximately 78% being singletons. The sequenced sample was peripheral blood. The receptors stem from a woman under 30 with acute or convalescent COVID-19. Both conserved end residues are part of each CDR3. A D gene is named only where the DNA matches it firmly. Clone size is stated in some rows and not others, as once, few, many or a class when expanded.

CDR3 DNA	CDR3 protein	clone size	D gene	J gene	V gene
TGTGCCACCAGTGATTCTTACAGGGATACGCAGTATTTT	CATSDSYRDTQYF	.	.	TRBJ2-3	TRBV24-1
TGTGCCAGCAGTTTATCGCTAAACGAATACGAGCAGTACTTC	CASSLSLNEYEQYF	.	.	TRBJ2-7	TRBV28
TGCGCCAGCAGCCAAGATATTTCAGGGACTGGAAACACCATATATTTT	CASSQDISGTGNTIYF	.	.	TRBJ1-3	TRBV4-3
TGTGCCAGCAGTGGGGGGTTTTTCTTCCTCCACTTT	CASSGGFFFLHF	.	.	TRBJ1-6	TRBV27
TGTGCCAGCAGTGTATTGTGGGGGGCTGAAGCTTTCTTT	CASSVLWGAEAFF	.	.	TRBJ1-1	TRBV2
TGTGCCAGCAGTTTAGGCAGCTACAATGAGCAGTTCTTC	CASSLGSYNEQFF	.	.	TRBJ2-1	TRBV12-3/TRBV12-4
TGTGCCAGCTCACCCCCCGGTCAGGGGGGAATAAATCAGTACTTC	CASSPPGQGGINQYF	few	.	TRBJ2-4	TRBV18
TGTGCCAGCCGGGACAGGGGGCTGGACACTGAAGCTTTCTTT	CASRDRGLDTEAFF	.	TRBD1	TRBJ1-1	TRBV7-9
TGTGCCAGCAGAGGGACAGGGAATCAGCCCCAGCATTTT	CASRGTGNQPQHF	few	TRBD1	TRBJ1-5	TRBV2
TGTGCCAGCAGCCCCGCAGGGGAGACCCAGTACTTC	CASSPAGETQYF	few	.	TRBJ2-5	TRBV7-9
TGTGCCAGCAGCTTAGCACTAGCGGGAGCCGAGCAGTACTTC	CASSLALAGAEQYF	.	TRBD2	TRBJ2-7	TRBV7-8
TGCGCCAGCAGCCAAGTGGAACGGACTAGCGGGACGAACACCGGGGAGCTGTTTTTT	CASSQVERTSGTNTGELFF	.	TRBD2	TRBJ2-2	TRBV4-3
TGTGCCAGCAGCCCGGCTACAGAAGCTAACTATGGCTACACCTTC	CASSPATEANYGYTF	.	.	TRBJ1-2	TRBV4-2
TGCGCCAGCAGTGGCGGTGCGGGGGTAAATGAGCAGTTCTTC	CASSGGAGVNEQFF	.	TRBD2	TRBJ2-1	TRBV10-1
TGTGCCACCAGTCGTGAGACGGGCACTGAAGCTTTCTTT	CATSRETGTEAFF	.	.	TRBJ1-1	TRBV24-1
TGTGCCAGCAGCTCGGGGGGGATGGGCACAGATACGCAGTATTTT	CASSSGGMGTDTQYF	.	TRBD2	TRBJ2-3	TRBV7-2
TGCGCCAGCAGCACCGACAAGGGGGCCCCGGATCAGCCCCAGCATTTT	CASSTDKGAPDQPQHF	.	TRBD1	TRBJ1-5	TRBV5-1
TGTGCCAGCAGCCAAGGGCGGCGCTCTGGAAACACCATATATTTT	CASSQGRRSGNTIYF	.	.	TRBJ1-3	TRBV3-1/TRBV3-2
TGTGCCAGTAGTAGAGGGTTTGAGGCCTACGAGCAGTACTTC	CASSRGFEAYEQYF	.	.	TRBJ2-7	TRBV19
TGTGCCAGCAGCCAAGATCGCGGCAGGGATGGGTCACCCCTCCACTTT	CASSQDRGRDGSPLHF	.	.	TRBJ1-6	TRBV3-1/TRBV3-2
TGTGCCAGTAGTATGGTGTCGGGACAGGGGATCCAAGAGACCCAGTACTTC	CASSMVSGQGIQETQYF	once	TRBD1	TRBJ2-5	TRBV19
TGTGCCAGCAGTTACTCGGGGCGGGAGGGCTTTTCCTACAATGAGCAGTTCTTC	CASSYSGREGFSYNEQFF	.	TRBD2	TRBJ2-1	TRBV6-2/TRBV6-3
TGTGCCAGCAGTTGGGACAGGGGATTAAGGGAGCAGTACTTC	CASSWDRGLREQYF	.	TRBD1	TRBJ2-7	TRBV27
TGCAGCGTTGAGGACAGGGATTACGAGCAGTACTTC	CSVEDRDYEQYF	.	TRBD1	TRBJ2-7	TRBV29-1
TGTGCCAGCAGCCAAAATAGGGGCAGCAGCTTCGGGTACAATGAGCAGTTCTTC	CASSQNRGSSFGYNEQFF	.	.	TRBJ2-1	TRBV4-2
TGTGCCAGCAGTTTAATGCAGGACTATGGCTACACCTTC	CASSLMQDYGYTF	.	.	TRBJ1-2	TRBV28
TGTGCCAGCAGCTTACTAGAAGAGACCCAGTACTTC	CASSLLEETQYF	.	.	TRBJ2-5	TRBV7-9
TGCGCCAGCAGCCCCCGCCGGACAGGGGACACAGATACGCAGTATTTT	CASSPRRTGDTDTQYF	.	TRBD1	TRBJ2-3	TRBV4-3
TGTGCCAGCAGCGCCGATGGGACAGGGGGTAACTATGGCTACACCTTC	CASSADGTGGNYGYTF	.	TRBD1	TRBJ1-2	TRBV5-5
TGTGCCAGTAGGCATCAGGGCGGGAGTCAGCCCCAGCATTTT	CASRHQGGSQPQHF	few	.	TRBJ1-5	TRBV19
TGTGCCAGCAGACCTAGCGGGAGGACAGATACGCAGTATTTT	CASRPSGRTDTQYF	.	TRBD2	TRBJ2-3	TRBV27
TGTGCCAGCTCACTAATATCCTACAATGAGCAGTTCTTC	CASSLISYNEQFF	once	.	TRBJ2-1	TRBV18
TGTGCCAGCAGCCCTGGGACAGGCGATTCTGGAAACACCATATATTTT	CASSPGTGDSGNTIYF	.	TRBD1	TRBJ1-3	TRBV3-1/TRBV3-2
TGCAGTGCTATCCGAGAGGGTGGCTACACCTTC	CSAIREGGYTF	once	.	TRBJ1-2	TRBV20-1
TGTGCCAGCAGCTTAGTGGGACAGGAATATGGCTACACCTTC	CASSLVGQEYGYTF	.	TRBD1	TRBJ1-2	TRBV7-2
TGTGCCAGCAGCTACCTTATCGGAGGACTAGCACAGTTCTTC	CASSYLIGGLAQFF	.	TRBD2	TRBJ2-1	TRBV7-8
TGTGCCAGCAGTCCACCGCAGGGTGTGGGATCACCCCTCCACTTT	CASSPPQGVGSPLHF	.	.	TRBJ1-6	TRBV28
TGTGCCATCAGTGAGGGCTCCATTGCAACTAATGAAAAACTGTTTTTT	CAISEGSIATNEKLFF	.	.	TRBJ1-4	TRBV10-3
TGTGCCAGCAGCCTCAGCGGGAGTAACGACAATGAGCAGTTCTTC	CASSLSGSNDNEQFF	.	TRBD2	TRBJ2-1	TRBV7-3
TGTGCCAGCAGTCCCGGGGCGGCGGGGGAAGATACGCAGTATTTT	CASSPGAAGEDTQYF	.	TRBD2	TRBJ2-3	TRBV28
TGTGCCAGCCCCAGGACAGGGACCTCCTACGAGCAGTACTTC	CASPRTGTSYEQYF	once	TRBD1	TRBJ2-7	TRBV2
TGTGCCTGGAGTGGTCTCAGCTCTGGGGCCAACGTCCTGACTTTC	CAWSGLSSGANVLTF	.	.	TRBJ2-6	TRBV30
TGCAGCGTTGGGTCAGGGGACGATGGCTACACCTTC	CSVGSGDDGYTF	few	.	TRBJ1-2	TRBV29-1
TGTGCCATCAGTGAGCGGGCAGCTAGCATGCCTTCCGGAGAGCAGTACTTC	CAISERAASMPSGEQYF	.	.	TRBJ2-7	TRBV10-3
TGTGCCTGGAGTGTAGAGTCAGGACTCAATCAGCCCCAGCATTTT	CAWSVESGLNQPQHF	once	.	TRBJ1-5	TRBV30
TGCGCCAGCAGTCCTTTCCAGGGAGGCTGGGATACGCAGTATTTT	CASSPFQGGWDTQYF	.	.	TRBJ2-3	TRBV4-3
TGTGCCAGCAGCTTAGAAGGACTAGCGTCCAATGAGCAGTTCTTC	CASSLEGLASNEQFF	.	TRBD2	TRBJ2-1	TRBV7-2
TGTGCCAGTAGTATAGACCCTGTTTCCTACGAGCAGTACTTC	CASSIDPVSYEQYF	.	.	TRBJ2-7	TRBV19